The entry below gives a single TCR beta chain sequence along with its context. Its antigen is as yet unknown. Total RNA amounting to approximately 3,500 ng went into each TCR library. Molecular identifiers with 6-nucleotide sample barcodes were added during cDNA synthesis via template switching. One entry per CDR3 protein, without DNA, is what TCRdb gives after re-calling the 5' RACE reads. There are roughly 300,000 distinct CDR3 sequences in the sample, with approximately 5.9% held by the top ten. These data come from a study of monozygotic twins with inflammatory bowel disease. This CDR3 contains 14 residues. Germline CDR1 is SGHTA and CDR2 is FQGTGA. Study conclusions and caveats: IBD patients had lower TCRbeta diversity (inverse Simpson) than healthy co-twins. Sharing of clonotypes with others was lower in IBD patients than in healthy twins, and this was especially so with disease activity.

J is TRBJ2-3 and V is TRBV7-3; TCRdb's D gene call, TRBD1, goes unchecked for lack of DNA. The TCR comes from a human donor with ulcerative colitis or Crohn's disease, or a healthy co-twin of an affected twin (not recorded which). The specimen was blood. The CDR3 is CASSSGGSLDTQYF.